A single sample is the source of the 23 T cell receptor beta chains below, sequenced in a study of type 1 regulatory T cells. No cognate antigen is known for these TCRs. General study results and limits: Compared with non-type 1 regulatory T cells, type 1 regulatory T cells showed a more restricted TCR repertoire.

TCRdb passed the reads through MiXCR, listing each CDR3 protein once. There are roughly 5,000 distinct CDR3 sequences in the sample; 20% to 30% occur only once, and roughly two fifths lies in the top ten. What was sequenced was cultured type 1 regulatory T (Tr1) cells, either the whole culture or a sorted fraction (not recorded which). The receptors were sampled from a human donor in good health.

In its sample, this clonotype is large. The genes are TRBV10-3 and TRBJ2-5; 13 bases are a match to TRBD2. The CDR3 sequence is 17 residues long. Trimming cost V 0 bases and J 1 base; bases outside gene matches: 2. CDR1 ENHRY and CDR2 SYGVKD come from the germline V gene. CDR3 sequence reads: CAISESGLAGVQETQYF. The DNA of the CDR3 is TGTGCCATCAGTGAGTCAGGACTAGCGGGGGTCCAAGAGACCCAGTACTTC.

CDR3: CATSDLGAGTTGELFF. The CDR3 region has the DNA TGTGCCACCAGTGATTTAGGGGCGGGAACCACCGGGGAGCTGTTTTTT. This chain connects TRBV24-1 to TRBJ2-2, with a weak D call TRBD2 (6 bases). Germline lookup yields CDR1 KGHDR and CDR2 SFDVKD. V was shortened by 1 base and J by 4 bases, with 12 bases between the two germline ends. CDR3 length: 16 residues.

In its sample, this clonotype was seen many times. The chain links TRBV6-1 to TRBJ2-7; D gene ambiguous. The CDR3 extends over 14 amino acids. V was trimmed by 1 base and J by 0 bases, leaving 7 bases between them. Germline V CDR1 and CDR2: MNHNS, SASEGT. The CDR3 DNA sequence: TGTGCCAGCAGTGAAGTGGGTATCTCCTACGAGCAGTACTTC. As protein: CASSEVGISYEQYF.

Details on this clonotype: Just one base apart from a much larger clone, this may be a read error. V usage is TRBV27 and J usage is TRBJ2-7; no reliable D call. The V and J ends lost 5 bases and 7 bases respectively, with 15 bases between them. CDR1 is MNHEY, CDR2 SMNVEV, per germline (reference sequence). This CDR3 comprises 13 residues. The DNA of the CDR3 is TGTGCCAGCAGTCCCGCACCTGGGCGTGAGCAGTACTTC. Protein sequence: CASSPAPGREQYF.

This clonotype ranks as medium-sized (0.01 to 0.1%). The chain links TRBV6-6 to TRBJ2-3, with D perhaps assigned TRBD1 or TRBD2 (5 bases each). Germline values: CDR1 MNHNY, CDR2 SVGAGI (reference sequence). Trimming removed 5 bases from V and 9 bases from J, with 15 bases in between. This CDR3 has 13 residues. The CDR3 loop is CASSVSLEGTQYF. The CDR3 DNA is TGTGCCAGCAGTGTCTCGCTAGAGGGGACGCAGTATTTT.

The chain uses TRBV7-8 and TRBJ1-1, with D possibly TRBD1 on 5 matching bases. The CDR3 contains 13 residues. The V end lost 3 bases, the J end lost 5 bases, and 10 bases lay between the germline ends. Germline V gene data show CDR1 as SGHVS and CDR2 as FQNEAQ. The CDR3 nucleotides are TGTGCCAGCAGCTTCAGGGTAAGGACTGAAGCTTTCTTT. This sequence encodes CASSFRVRTEAFF.

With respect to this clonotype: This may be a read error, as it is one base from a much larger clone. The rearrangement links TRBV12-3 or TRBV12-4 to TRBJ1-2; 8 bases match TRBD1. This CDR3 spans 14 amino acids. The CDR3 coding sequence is TGTGCCGGCAGTCAGACAGGGGCGAACTATGGCTACACCTTC. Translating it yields CAGSQTGANYGYTF.

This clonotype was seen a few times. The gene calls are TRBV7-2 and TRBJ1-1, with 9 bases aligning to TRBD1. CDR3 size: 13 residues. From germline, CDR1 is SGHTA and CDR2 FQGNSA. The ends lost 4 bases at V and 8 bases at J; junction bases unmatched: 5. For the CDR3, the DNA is TGTGCCAGCAGCTCTTGGGGACAGGGAGAAGCTTTCTTT. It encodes CASSSWGQGEAFF.

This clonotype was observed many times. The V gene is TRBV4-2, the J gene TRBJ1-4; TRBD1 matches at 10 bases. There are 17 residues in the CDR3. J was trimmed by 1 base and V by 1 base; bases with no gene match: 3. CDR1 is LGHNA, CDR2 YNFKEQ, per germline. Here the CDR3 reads CASSQGTGGGTNEKLFF. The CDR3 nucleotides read TGTGCCAGCAGCCAAGGGACAGGGGGGGGAACTAATGAAAAACTGTTTTTT.

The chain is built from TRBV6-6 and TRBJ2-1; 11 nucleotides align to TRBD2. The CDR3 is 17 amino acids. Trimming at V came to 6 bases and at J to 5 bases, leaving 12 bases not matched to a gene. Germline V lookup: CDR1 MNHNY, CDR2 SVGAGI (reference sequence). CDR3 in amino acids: CASRQIAGGLGDNEQFF. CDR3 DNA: TGTGCCAGCAGGCAGATAGCGGGGGGGCTCGGGGACAATGAGCAGTTCTTC.

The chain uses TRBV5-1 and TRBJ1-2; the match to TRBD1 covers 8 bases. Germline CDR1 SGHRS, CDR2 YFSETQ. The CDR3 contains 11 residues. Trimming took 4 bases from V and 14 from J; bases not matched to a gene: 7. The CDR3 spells CASSVGQGFTF. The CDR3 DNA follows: TGCGCCAGCAGCGTCGGACAGGGCTTTACCTTC.

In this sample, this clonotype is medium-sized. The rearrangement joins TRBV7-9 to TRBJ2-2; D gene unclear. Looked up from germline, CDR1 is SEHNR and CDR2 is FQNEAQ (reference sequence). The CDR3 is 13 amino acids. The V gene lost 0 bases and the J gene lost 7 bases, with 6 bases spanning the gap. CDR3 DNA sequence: TGTGCCAGCAGCTTAGCGCAAGTCGGGGAGCTGTTTTTT. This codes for CASSLAQVGELFF.

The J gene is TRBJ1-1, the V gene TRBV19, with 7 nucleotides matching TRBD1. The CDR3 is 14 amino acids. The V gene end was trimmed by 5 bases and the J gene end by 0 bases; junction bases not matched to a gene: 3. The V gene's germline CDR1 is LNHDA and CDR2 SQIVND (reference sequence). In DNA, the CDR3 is TGTGCCAGTAGTGCCGACAGGGTGAACACTGAAGCTTTCTTT. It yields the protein CASSADRVNTEAFF.

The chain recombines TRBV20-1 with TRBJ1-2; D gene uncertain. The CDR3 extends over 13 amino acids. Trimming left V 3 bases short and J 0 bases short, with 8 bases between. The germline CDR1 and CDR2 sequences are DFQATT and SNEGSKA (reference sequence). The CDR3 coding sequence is TGCAGTGCTAGGGACCTCGCTAACTATGGCTACACCTTC. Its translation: CSARDLANYGYTF.

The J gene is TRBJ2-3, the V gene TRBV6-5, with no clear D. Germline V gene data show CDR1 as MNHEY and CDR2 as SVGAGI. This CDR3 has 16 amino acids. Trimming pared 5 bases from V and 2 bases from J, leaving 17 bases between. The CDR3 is CASSERPGMATDTQYF. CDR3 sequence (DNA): TGTGCCAGCAGTGAGAGACCTGGGATGGCCACAGATACGCAGTATTTT.

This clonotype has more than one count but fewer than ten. CDR3 sequence reads: CASNTGGFSYEQYF. In DNA form, the CDR3 reads TGTGCCAGCAATACAGGGGGATTCTCCTACGAGCAGTACTTC. This sequence joins TRBV6-2 or TRBV6-3 and TRBJ2-7; 8 nucleotides line up with TRBD1. Germline V gene lookup returns CDR1 MNHEY and CDR2 SVGEGT. The CDR3 is 14 amino acids. The junction had 5 bases not matched to a gene; V was cut back by 7 bases and J by 0 bases.

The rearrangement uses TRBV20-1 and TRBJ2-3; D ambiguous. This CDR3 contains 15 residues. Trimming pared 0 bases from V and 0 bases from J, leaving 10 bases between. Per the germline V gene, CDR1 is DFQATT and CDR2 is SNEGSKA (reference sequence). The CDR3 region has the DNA TGCAGTGCTAGAGATGTACGAACTAGCACAGATACGCAGTATTTT. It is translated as CSARDVRTSTDTQYF.

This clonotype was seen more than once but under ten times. The DNA of the CDR3 is TGTGCCAGCAGCTTAGTGGTGGTCAACACCGGGGAGCTGTTTTTT. Amino acid sequence: CASSLVVVNTGELFF. The V call is TRBV7-2, the J call TRBJ2-2; D is uncertain. Trimming cost V 1 base and J 2 bases, with 8 bases left between them. Per the germline V gene, CDR1 is SGHTA and CDR2 is FQGNSA. CDR3 length: 15 amino acids.

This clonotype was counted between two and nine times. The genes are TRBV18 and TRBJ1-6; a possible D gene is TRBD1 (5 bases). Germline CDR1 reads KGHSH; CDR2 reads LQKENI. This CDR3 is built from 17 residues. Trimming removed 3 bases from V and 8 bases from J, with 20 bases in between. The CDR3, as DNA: TGTGCCAGCTCACCTTATGGGACCCCCGGTTGGTATTCACCCCTCCACTTT. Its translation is CASSPYGTPGWYSPLHF.

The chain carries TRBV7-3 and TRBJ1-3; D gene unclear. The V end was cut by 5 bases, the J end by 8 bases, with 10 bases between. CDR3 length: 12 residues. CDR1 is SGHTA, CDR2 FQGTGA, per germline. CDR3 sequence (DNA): TGTGCCAGCAGCGCCTCCGGGGACACCATATATTTT. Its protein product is CASSASGDTIYF. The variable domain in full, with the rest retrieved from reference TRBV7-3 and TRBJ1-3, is GAGVSQTPSNKVTEKGKYVELRCDPISGHTALYWYRQSLGQGPEFLIYFQGTGAADDSGLPNDRFFAVRPEGSVSTLKIQRTERGDSAVYLCASSASGDTIYFGEGSWLTVV.

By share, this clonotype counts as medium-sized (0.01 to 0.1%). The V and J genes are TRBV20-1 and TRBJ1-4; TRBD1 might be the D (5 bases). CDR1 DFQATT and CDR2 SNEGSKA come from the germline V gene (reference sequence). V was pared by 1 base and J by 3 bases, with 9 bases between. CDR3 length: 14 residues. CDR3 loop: CSARGGVPNEKLFF. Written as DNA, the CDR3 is TGCAGTGCTAGAGGAGGGGTTCCTAATGAAAAACTGTTTTTT.

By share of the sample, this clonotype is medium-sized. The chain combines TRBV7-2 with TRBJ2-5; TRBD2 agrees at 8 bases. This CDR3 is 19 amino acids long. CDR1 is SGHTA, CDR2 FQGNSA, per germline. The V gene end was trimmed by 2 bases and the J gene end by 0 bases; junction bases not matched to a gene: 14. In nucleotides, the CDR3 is TGTGCCAGCAGCTTATACCCGAAGGGGAGCGGGGGCAACCAAGAGACCCAGTACTTC. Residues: CASSLYPKGSGGNQETQYF.

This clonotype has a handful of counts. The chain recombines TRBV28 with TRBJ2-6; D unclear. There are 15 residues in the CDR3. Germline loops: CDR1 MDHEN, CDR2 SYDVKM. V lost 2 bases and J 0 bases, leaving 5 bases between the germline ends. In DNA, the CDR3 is TGTGCCAGCAGTTTACCGGCCTCTGGGGCCAACGTCCTGACTTTC. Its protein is CASSLPASGANVLTF. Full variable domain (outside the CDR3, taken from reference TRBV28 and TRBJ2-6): DVKVTQSSRYLVKRTGEKVFLECVQDMDHENMFWYRQDPGLGLRLIYFSYDVKMKEKGDIPEGYSVSREKKERFSLILESASTNQTSMYLCASSLPASGANVLTFGAGSRLTVL.